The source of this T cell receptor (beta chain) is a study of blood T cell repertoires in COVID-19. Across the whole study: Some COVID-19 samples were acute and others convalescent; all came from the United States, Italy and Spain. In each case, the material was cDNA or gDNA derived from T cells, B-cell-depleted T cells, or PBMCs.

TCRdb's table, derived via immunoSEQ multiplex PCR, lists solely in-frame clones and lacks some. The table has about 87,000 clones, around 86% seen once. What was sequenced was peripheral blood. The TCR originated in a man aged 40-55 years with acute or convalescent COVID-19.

In DNA form, the CDR3 reads TGTGCCAGCACTCCAGACTATACTAGCACAGATACGCAGTATTTT. The encoded protein is CASTPDYTSTDTQYF. This chain links TRBV6-5 with TRBJ2-3, with a tentative D call TRBD2 (5 bases). The germline gives CDR1 MNHEY, CDR2 SVGAGI. The CDR3 extends over 15 amino acids. V lost 7 bases to trimming and J lost 0 bases, with 14 bases between them.